Sequencing of this TCR beta chain was carried out in a study of CD8 T cells in Susac syndrome. An amount of RNA that ranged from 0.5 to 1 ug was reverse transcribed with random hexamers. TCRdb reprocessed the immunoSEQ multiplex PCR reads with MiXCR, giving one entry per CDR3 protein. The repertoire has roughly 130,000 distinct CDR3 sequences, 90% to 95% of them found once; the top ten carry more than 0.095%. CD8+ and CD4+ T cells taken from blood had their TCR beta sequenced. It was negative isolation that provided the CD8+ and CD4+ T cells, whereas TEMRA cells were enriched by FACS. The sequence came from a human donor in good health. The sample consisted of CD4+ T cells from PBMCs.

CDR3 loop: CASSREGIANYGYTF. In DNA form, the CDR3 reads TGCGCCAGCAGCCGGGAAGGAATAGCTAACTATGGCTACACCTTC. This chain joins TRBV5-1 and TRBJ1-2; D is ambiguous. The germline gives CDR1 SGHRS, CDR2 YFSETQ. The CDR3 has 15 amino acids. V was trimmed by 4 bases and J by 0 bases, leaving 13 bases between them.